This T cell receptor (beta chain) was observed in a study of T cells in Graves' hyperthyroidism and ophthalmopathy. Researchers took RNA transcripts and amplified the TCR beta CDR3 regions from them. The HTBI set primed first-round TCR CDR3 RT-PCR. TCRdb fed the multiplex PCR reads into MiXCR, producing one record per CDR3 protein. This sample has roughly 180,000 distinct CDR3 sequences, with less than 10% found just once. The V gene's germline CDR1 is MNHNS and CDR2 SASEGT. The CDR3 runs 14 residues. Germline trimming cut 8 bases from V and 1 base from J; bases unmatched to any gene: 3. This clonotype was counted at least ten times. Its antigen is unidentified. Study results and limitations: In the analysis, a 13 V-J model separated ophthalmopathy from stable hyperthyroidism.

The chain is built from TRBV6-1 and TRBJ1-5; 9 bases are a match to TRBD1. The TCR sequence derives from a woman aged 18-30 years with Graves' hyperthyroidism that later progressed to Graves' ophthalmopathy. Sequencing was performed on blood. The CDR3 nucleotides are TGTGCCAGCCGGACAGGGGAAAGCAATCAGCCCCAGCATTTT. Its protein product is CASRTGESNQPQHF.